This T cell receptor beta chain was recovered during a study of T cells in Graves' hyperthyroidism and ophthalmopathy. Germline trimming cut 4 bases from V and 0 bases from J; bases unmatched to any gene: 13. CDR1 is LGHDT and CDR2 is YNNKEL in the germline V gene (reference sequence). The CDR3 length is 18 residues. It was RNA transcripts that yielded the amplified TCR beta CDR3 regions. The TCR CDR3 first-round RT-PCR relied on the HTBI primer set. Each CDR3 protein gets one entry after TCRdb re-called the multiplex PCR reads with MiXCR. The sample yields over 500,000 distinct CDR3 sequences, around 15% seen once. This clonotype appeared many times.

The rearrangement joins TRBV3-1 to TRBJ1-2; 8 bases line up with TRBD1. Specimen: blood. The TCR originated in a woman in her thirties or forties with Graves' hyperthyroidism. Here the CDR3 DNA reads TGTGCCAGCAGCCCCCCGGCCGAGACAGGGGCGGCTAACTATGGCTACACCTTC. It encodes CASSPPAETGAANYGYTF.